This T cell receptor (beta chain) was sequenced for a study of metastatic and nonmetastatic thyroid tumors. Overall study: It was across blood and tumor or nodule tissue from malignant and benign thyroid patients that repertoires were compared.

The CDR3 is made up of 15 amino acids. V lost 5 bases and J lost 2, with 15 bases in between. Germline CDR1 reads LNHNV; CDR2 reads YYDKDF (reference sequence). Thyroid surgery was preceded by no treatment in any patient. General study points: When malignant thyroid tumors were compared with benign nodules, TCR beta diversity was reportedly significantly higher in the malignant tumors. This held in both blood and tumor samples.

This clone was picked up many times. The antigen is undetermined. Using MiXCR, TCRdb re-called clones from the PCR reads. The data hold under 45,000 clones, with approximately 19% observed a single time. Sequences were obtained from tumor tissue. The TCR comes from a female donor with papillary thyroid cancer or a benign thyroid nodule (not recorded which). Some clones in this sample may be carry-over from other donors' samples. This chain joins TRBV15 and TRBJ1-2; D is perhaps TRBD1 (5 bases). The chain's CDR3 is CATSRVGGMNYGYTF. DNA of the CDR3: TGTGCCACCAGCCGGGTGGGGGGGATGAACTATGGCTACACCTTC.